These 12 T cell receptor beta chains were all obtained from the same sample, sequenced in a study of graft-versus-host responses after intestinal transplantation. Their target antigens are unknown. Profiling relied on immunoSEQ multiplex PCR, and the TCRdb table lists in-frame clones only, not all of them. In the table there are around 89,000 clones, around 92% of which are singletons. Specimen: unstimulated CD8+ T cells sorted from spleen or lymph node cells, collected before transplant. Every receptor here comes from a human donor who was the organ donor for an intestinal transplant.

CDR3 sequence (DNA): TGTGCCAGCAGCGTAGCGGGGTCCTACGAGCAGTACTTC. Encoded protein: CASSVAGSYEQYF. The chain combines TRBV9 with TRBJ2-7; D possibly corresponds to TRBD2 (5 bases). This CDR3 contains 13 residues. Trimming shortened V by 0 bases and J by 1 base, and 5 bases separated the two germline ends. Germline V lookup: CDR1 SGDLS, CDR2 YYNGEE.

CDR3 loop: CASSQGGLGTYGYTF. CDR3 bases: TGCGCCAGCAGCCAAGGGGGGCTGGGGACCTATGGCTACACCTTC. J is TRBJ1-2 and V is TRBV4-1; D is perhaps TRBD1 (6 bases). The CDR3 contains 15 residues. The germline CDR1 and CDR2 sequences are MGHRA and YSYEKL. Trimming stripped 1 base from V and 4 bases from J, with 13 bases between.

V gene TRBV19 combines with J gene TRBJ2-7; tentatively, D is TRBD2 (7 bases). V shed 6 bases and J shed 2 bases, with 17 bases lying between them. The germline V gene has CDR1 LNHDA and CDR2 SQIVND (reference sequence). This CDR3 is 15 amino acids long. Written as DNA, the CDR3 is TGTGCCAGTAGCCCGGGCGGGGAGGGGGCCTACGAGCAGTACTTC. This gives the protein CASSPGGEGAYEQYF.

The CDR3 loop reads CASSSPYEQYF. The CDR3 DNA reads as TGTGCCAGTAGTTCTCCCTACGAGCAGTACTTC. The chain uses TRBV19 and TRBJ2-7; D is ambiguous. V was shortened by 5 bases and J by 2 bases, with 4 bases between the two germline ends. The CDR3 has 11 residues. Germline lookup yields CDR1 LNHDA and CDR2 SQIVND (reference sequence).

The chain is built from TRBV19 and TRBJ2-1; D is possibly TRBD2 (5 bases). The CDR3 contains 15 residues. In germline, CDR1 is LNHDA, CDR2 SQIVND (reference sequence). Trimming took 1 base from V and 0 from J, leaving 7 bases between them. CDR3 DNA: TGTGCCAGTAGTATAGTAGCGCACTCCTACAATGAGCAGTTCTTC. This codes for CASSIVAHSYNEQFF.

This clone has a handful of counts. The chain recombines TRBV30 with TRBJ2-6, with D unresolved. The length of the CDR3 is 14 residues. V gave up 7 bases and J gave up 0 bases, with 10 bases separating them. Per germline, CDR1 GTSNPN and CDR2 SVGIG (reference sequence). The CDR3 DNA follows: TGTGCCTTAACCCCGGGCTCTGGGGCCAACGTCCTGACTTTC. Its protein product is CALTPGSGANVLTF.

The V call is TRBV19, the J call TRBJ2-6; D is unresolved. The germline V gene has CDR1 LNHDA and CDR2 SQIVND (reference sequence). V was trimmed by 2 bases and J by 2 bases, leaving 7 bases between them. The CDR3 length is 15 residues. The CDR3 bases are TGTGCCAGTAGTATATTAGTGGCTGGGGCCAACGTCCTGACTTTC. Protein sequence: CASSILVAGANVLTF.

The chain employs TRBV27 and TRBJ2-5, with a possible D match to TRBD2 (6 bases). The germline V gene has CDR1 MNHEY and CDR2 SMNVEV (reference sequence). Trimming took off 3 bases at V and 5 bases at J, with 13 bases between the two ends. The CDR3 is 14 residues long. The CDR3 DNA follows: TGTGCCAGCAGTTTCGCGGGGATCTTGGAGACCCAGTACTTC. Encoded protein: CASSFAGILETQYF.

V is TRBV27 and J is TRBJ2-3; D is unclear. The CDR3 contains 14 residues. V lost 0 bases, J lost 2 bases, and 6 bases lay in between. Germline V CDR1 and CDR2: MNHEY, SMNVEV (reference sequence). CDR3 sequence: CASSLSTNTDTQYF. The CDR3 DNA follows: TGTGCCAGCAGTTTATCGACAAACACAGATACGCAGTATTTT.

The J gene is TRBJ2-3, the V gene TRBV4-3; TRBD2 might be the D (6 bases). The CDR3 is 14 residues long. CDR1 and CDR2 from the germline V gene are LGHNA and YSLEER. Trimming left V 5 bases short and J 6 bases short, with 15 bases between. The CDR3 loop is CASSTGGSGDTQYF. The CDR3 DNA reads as TGCGCCAGCAGCACCGGAGGGAGCGGGGATACGCAGTATTTT.

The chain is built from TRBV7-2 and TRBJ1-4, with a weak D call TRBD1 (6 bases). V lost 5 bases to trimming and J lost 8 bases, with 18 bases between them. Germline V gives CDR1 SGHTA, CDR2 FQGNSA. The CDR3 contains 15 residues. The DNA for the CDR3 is TGTGCCAGCAGCCCAGGGAGGGGGGTTTCGGAAAAACTGTTTTTT. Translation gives CASSPGRGVSEKLFF.

The CDR3 DNA is TGTGCCAGCAGCGTAGGGGGAACAGGTGGGGCCTACGAGCAGTACTTC. This gives the protein CASSVGGTGGAYEQYF. The genes are TRBV9 and TRBJ2-7; D might be TRBD1 (5 bases). V shed 0 bases and J shed 2 bases, with 15 bases lying between them. This CDR3 has 16 amino acids. Germline V CDR1 and CDR2: SGDLS, YYNGEE.